The 19 T cell receptor beta chains given below trace back to one sample, sequenced in a study of OX40 agonist ivuxolimab in advanced cancers. The protocol was immunoSEQ multiplex PCR, while the TCRdb copy is restricted to in-frame clones and leaves out a portion. The table shows approximately 52,000 clones, with 79% occurring only once. The sample consisted of CD4+ or CD8+ T cells sorted from blood, taken in a trial of the OX40 agonist ivuxolimab. The receptors were gathered from an adult with an advanced solid tumor such as melanoma, head and neck, liver or kidney cancer.

The chain is built from TRBV4-3 and TRBJ1-1; D ambiguous. Germline CDR1 and CDR2: LGHNA and YSLEER. CDR3 length: 14 amino acids. V lost 2 bases, J lost 1 base, and 8 bases lay in between. The CDR3 sequence: CASSQRVGNTEAFF. The CDR3 DNA reads as TGCGCCAGCAGCCAACGGGTAGGGAACACTGAAGCTTTCTTT.

The chain couples TRBV11-2 to TRBJ1-6; a possible D gene is TRBD1 (5 bases). Germline V CDR1 and CDR2: SGHAT, FQNNGV. V shed 0 bases and J shed 18 bases, with 15 bases lying between them. The CDR3 covers 13 residues. This CDR3 is CASSLEGTAFHHF. CDR3 in DNA: TGTGCCAGCAGCTTAGAAGGGACGGCTTTTCACCACTTT. The variable domain in full, completed from reference TRBV11-2 and TRBJ1-6, reads EAGVAQSPRYKIIEKRQSVAFWCNPISGHATLYWYQQILGQGPKLLIQFQNNGVVDDSQLPKDRFSAERLKGVDSTLKIQPAKLEDSAVYLCASSLEGTAFHHFGNGTRLTVT.

The V call is TRBV5-8, the J call TRBJ1-5; TRBD1 might be the D (5 bases). The germline V gene has CDR1 SGHTS and CDR2 YDEGEE. This CDR3 contains 14 residues. The V end lost 3 bases, the J end lost 4 bases, and 11 bases lay between the germline ends. In DNA form, the CDR3 reads TGTGCCAGCAGCTGGGGGATCAATAATCAGCCCCAGCATTTT. Its protein product is CASSWGINNQPQHF.

V usage is TRBV4-2 and J usage is TRBJ2-5; a weak D match, TRBD2 (5 bases). Trimming took 2 bases from V and 3 from J, leaving 10 bases between them. Germline CDR1 is LGHNA and CDR2 is YNFKEQ. The CDR3 totals 14 residues. The CDR3 sequence is CASSQKHGEETQYF. The CDR3 nucleotides read TGTGCCAGCAGCCAAAAGCACGGGGAAGAGACCCAGTACTTC.

The chain joins TRBV7-2 to TRBJ1-2, with D possibly TRBD1 on 5 matching bases. CDR3 length: 15 residues. The V gene's germline CDR1 is SGHTA and CDR2 FQGNSA. The V gene lost 2 bases and the J gene lost 4 bases, with 14 bases spanning the gap. CDR3 DNA sequence: TGTGCCAGCAGCTTAATCGCGGGGACGGGCTATGGCTACACCTTC. It encodes CASSLIAGTGYGYTF.

The gene calls are TRBV2 and TRBJ2-3, with D hard to call. Germline lookup yields CDR1 SNHLY and CDR2 FYNNEI. The CDR3 extends over 12 amino acids. Trimming removed 3 bases from V and 7 bases from J, with 8 bases in between. The CDR3 DNA sequence: TGTGCCAGCAGTGACGCGTCTTATACGCAGTATTTT. Translation gives CASSDASYTQYF.

The rearrangement joins TRBV5-1 to TRBJ1-1; tentatively, D is TRBD1 (5 bases). This CDR3 spans 13 amino acids. The V end lost 9 bases, the J end lost 3 bases, and 15 bases lay between the germline ends. Germline V gene data show CDR1 as SGHRS and CDR2 as YFSETQ. The chain's CDR3 is CATNAGGDTEAFF. CDR3 sequence (DNA): TGCGCCACCAACGCTGGGGGGGACACTGAAGCTTTCTTT.

V is TRBV19 and J is TRBJ1-5, with D perhaps matching TRBD1 (6 bases). This CDR3 spans 15 amino acids. Germline V gene sequence: CDR1 LNHDA, CDR2 SQIVND (reference sequence). V gave up 6 bases and J gave up 2 bases, with 14 bases separating them. CDR3 in amino acids: CASSLQGRGNQPQHF. The CDR3 DNA follows: TGTGCCAGTAGCCTACAGGGTAGAGGCAATCAGCCCCAGCATTTT.

This clone was seen a handful of times. This chain joins TRBV6-1 and TRBJ1-1; possibly TRBD1 for D (5 bases). The CDR3 runs to 16 residues. V lost 0 bases to trimming and J lost 4 bases, with 15 bases between them. The germline V gene encodes CDR1 MNHNS and CDR2 SASEGT. The CDR3 nucleotides are TGTGCCAGCAGTGAAGCGGGTGGGGGGGTAGGCACTGAAGCTTTCTTT. Translated, it gives CASSEAGGGVGTEAFF.

The rearrangement uses TRBV25-1 and TRBJ2-5; weak D call: TRBD2 (5 bases). Germline-derived CDR1 and CDR2 are MGHDK and SYGVNS. There are 15 residues in the CDR3. Trimming stripped 2 bases from V and 4 bases from J, with 14 bases between. In DNA, the CDR3 is TGTGCCAGCAGTGAAACGGGGAAAGGGCTAGAGACCCAGTACTTC. Translation: CASSETGKGLETQYF.

The V call is TRBV19, the J call TRBJ2-7, with D unclear. The CDR3 has 12 residues. The V gene's germline CDR1 is LNHDA and CDR2 SQIVND (reference sequence). Deletions cut 7 bases from V and 9 bases from J, with 16 bases between. Here the CDR3 DNA reads TGTGCCAGTAACGTGGTAGGCCAGAGGCAGTACTTC. This encodes CASNVVGQRQYF.

The rearrangement links TRBV7-2 to TRBJ2-5; 10 bases match TRBD1. Trimming took 5 bases from V and 6 from J; bases not matched to a gene: 9. Germline CDR1 and CDR2: SGHTA and FQGNSA. CDR3 length: 15 residues. CDR3 in amino acids: CASSTYSDRGKTQYF. CDR3 sequence (DNA): TGTGCCAGCAGCACTTACTCGGACAGGGGGAAGACCCAGTACTTC.

The chain couples TRBV15 to TRBJ1-1; D is unclear. V lost 1 base and J 1 base, leaving 13 bases between the germline ends. The germline CDR1 and CDR2 sequences are LNHNV and YYDKDF (reference sequence). The CDR3 runs 16 residues. Here the CDR3 DNA reads TGTGCCACCAGCAGAGGGCCCTTCGGCCGGAACACTGAAGCTTTCTTT. Translating gives CATSRGPFGRNTEAFF.

The table lists this clone with a count of one. The rearrangement links TRBV7-9 to TRBJ1-5, with D maybe TRBD1 (5 bases). This CDR3 comprises 14 residues. Germline V gene lookup returns CDR1 SEHNR and CDR2 FQNEAQ (reference sequence). The V and J ends lost 4 bases and 7 bases respectively, with 14 bases between them. The CDR3 reads CASSSSNGGQPQHF. The CDR3, as DNA: TGTGCCAGCAGCTCCTCGAATGGGGGACAGCCCCAGCATTTT. The whole variable domain, filled in from reference TRBV7-9 and TRBJ1-5, reads DTGVSQNPRHKITKRGQNVTFRCDPISEHNRLYWYRQTLGQGPEFLTYFQNEAQLEKSRLLSDRFSAERPKGSFSTLEIQRTEQGDSAMYLCASSSSNGGQPQHFGDGTRLSIL.

The chain links TRBV2 to TRBJ2-7; 7 nucleotides align to TRBD2. Trimming at V came to 9 bases and at J to 0 bases, leaving 8 bases not matched to a gene. The length of the CDR3 is 14 residues. Germline-derived CDR1 and CDR2 are SNHLY and FYNNEI. In DNA form, the CDR3 reads TGTGCCAGTATAGCGGGTACCCTCTCCTACGAGCAGTACTTC. Its protein product is CASIAGTLSYEQYF.

V gene TRBV5-4 combines with J gene TRBJ1-6, with TRBD1 as a possible D gene (5 bases). The length of the CDR3 is 16 residues. Germline CDR1 and CDR2: SGHNT and YYREEE (reference sequence). The V end was cut by 0 bases, the J end by 6 bases, with 13 bases between. CDR3 DNA: TGTGCCAGCAGCTTGGCCAATCAGGGTCTTAATTCACCCCTCCACTTT. It yields the protein CASSLANQGLNSPLHF. Drawing the rest from reference TRBV5-4 and TRBJ1-6, the complete variable domain is ETGVTQSPTHLIKTRGQQVTLRCSSQSGHNTVSWYQQALGQGPQFIFQYYREEENGRGNFPPRFSGLQFPNYSSELNVNALELDDSALYLCASSLANQGLNSPLHFGNGTRLTVT.

Written as DNA, the CDR3 is TGTGCCAGCAGCTTTCGACAGGGCGGCGAGCAGTACTTC. Amino acids: CASSFRQGGEQYF. The chain has TRBV5-8 and TRBJ2-7, with TRBD1 identical over 7 bases. The CDR3 spans 13 residues. Unmatched junction bases numbered 5, after V lost 2 bases and J lost 6 bases. Germline CDR1 is SGHTS and CDR2 is YDEGEE.

This clone appeared once. The chain recombines TRBV4-3 with TRBJ1-4; TRBD1 matches 8 bases. CDR1 LGHNA and CDR2 YSLEER come from the germline V gene. The CDR3 runs to 15 residues. V dropped 7 bases and J dropped 6; count of bases not matched to a gene: 10. DNA of the CDR3: TGCGCCAGCATCCCCTTGGACAGGGTTTATGAAAAACTGTTTTTT. Its translation: CASIPLDRVYEKLFF.

The chain is built from TRBV4-1 and TRBJ2-1, with 12 bases lining up with TRBD2. Losses at the gene ends were 4 bases for V and 6 bases for J; bases not matched to a gene: 4. Per the germline V gene, CDR1 is MGHRA and CDR2 is YSYEKL. The CDR3 is 15 amino acids. The DNA for the CDR3 is TGCGCCAGCAGCCCGACTAGCGGGAGAGGCAATGAGCAGTTCTTC. Protein sequence: CASSPTSGRGNEQFF.